The TCR beta chain under discussion was sequenced for a study of blood T cell repertoires in COVID-19. For the study at large: PBMCs, B-cell-depleted T cells, or T cells provided the cDNA or gDNA that made up the material.

Seattle's cohort entered during active infection and was followed longitudinally. This CDR3 has 14 residues. The V gene's germline CDR1 is MNHNY and CDR2 SVGAGI (reference sequence). V was pared by 5 bases and J by 6 bases, with 16 bases between. Original analysis: Reference gene primer amplification gave estimated nucleated cell counts. Here immunoSEQ multiplex PCR was the method, and the copy in TCRdb shows in-frame clones only, minus some. From that table come the V and J calls and clone size; the DNA was used to work out D and trimming. The sample consists of approximately 500,000 clones, about 89% of them appearing once.

What was sequenced was peripheral blood. The TCR was taken from a woman aged 45 to 65 with COVID-19, enrolled during active disease. The chain is built from TRBV6-6 and TRBJ1-1; tentative D call: TRBD1 (6 bases). The chain's CDR3 is CASSLTGMEAEAFF. The CDR3, as DNA: TGTGCCAGCAGTCTGACAGGAATGGAAGCTGAAGCTTTCTTT.